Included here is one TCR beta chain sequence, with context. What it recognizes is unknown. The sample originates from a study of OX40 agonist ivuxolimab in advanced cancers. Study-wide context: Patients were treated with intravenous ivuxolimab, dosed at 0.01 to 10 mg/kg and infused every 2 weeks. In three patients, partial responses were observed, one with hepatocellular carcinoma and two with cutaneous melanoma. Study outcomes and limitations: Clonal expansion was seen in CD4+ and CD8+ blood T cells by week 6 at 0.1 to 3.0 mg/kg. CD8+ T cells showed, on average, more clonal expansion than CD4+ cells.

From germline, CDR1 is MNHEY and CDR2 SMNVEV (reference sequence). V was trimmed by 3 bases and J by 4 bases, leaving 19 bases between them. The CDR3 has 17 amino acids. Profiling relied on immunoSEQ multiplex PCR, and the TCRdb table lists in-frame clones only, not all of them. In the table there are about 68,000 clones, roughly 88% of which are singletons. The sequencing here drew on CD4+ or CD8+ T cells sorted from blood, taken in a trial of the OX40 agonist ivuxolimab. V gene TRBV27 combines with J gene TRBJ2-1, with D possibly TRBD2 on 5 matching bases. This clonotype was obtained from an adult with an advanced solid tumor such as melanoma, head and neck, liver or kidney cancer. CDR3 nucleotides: TGTGCCAGCAGTTTGGCCCTCCCTAGCCGAATTTACAATGAGCAGTTCTTC. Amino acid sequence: CASSLALPSRIYNEQFF.